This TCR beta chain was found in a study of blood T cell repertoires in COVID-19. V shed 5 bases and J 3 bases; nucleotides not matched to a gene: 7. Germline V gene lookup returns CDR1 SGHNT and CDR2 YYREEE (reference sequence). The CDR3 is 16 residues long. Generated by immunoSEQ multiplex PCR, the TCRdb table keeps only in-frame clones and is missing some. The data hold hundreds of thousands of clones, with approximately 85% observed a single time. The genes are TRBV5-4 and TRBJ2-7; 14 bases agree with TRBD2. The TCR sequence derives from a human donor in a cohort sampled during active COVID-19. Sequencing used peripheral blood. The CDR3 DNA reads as TGTGCCAGCAGTCCCGGGACTAGCGGGAGCGTCTACGAGCAGTACTTC. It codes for CASSPGTSGSVYEQYF.